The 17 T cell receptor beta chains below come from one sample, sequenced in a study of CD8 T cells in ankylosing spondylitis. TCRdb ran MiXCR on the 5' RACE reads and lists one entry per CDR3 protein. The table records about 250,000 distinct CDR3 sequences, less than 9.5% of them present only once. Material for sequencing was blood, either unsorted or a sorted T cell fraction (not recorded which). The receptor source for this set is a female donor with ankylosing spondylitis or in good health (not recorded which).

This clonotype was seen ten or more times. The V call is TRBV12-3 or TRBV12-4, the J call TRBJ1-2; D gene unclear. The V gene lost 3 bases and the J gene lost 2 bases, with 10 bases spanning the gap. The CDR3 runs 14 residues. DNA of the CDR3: TGTGCCAGCAGTTTCACCGAGGGCAACTATGGCTACACCTTC. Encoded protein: CASSFTEGNYGYTF.

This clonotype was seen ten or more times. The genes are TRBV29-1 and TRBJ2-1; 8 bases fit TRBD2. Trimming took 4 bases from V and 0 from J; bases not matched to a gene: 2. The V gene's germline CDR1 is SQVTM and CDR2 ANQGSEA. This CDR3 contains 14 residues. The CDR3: CSVGREGSYNEQFF. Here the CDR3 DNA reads TGCAGCGTTGGACGGGAGGGCTCCTACAATGAGCAGTTCTTC.

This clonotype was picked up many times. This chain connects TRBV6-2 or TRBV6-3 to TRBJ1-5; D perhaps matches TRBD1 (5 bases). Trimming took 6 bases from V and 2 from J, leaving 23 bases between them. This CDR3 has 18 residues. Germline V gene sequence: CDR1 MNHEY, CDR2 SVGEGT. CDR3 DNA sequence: TGTGCCAGCAGCCGCGACCGAACTGGGACGGCCGGCAATCAGCCCCAGCATTTT. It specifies CASSRDRTGTAGNQPQHF.

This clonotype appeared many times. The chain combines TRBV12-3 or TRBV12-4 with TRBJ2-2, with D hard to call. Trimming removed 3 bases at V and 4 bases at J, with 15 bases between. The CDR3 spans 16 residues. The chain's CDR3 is CASSLKTLGSTGELFF. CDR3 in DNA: TGTGCCAGCAGTTTGAAGACCCTGGGTAGCACCGGGGAGCTGTTTTTT.

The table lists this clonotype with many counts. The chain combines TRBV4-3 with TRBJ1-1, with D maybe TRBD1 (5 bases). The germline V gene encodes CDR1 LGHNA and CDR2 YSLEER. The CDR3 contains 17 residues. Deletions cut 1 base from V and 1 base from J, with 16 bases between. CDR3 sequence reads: CASSQGYYADRNTEAFF. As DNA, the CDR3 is TGCGCCAGCAGCCAAGGCTACTACGCCGACAGGAACACTGAAGCTTTCTTT.

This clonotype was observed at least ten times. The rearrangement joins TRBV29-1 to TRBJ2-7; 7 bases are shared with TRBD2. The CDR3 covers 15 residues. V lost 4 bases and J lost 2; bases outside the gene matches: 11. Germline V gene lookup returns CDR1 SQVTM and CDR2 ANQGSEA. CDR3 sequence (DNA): TGCAGCGTTGGGGGGGAGGGAGATCGGACCTACGAGCAGTACTTC. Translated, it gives CSVGGEGDRTYEQYF.

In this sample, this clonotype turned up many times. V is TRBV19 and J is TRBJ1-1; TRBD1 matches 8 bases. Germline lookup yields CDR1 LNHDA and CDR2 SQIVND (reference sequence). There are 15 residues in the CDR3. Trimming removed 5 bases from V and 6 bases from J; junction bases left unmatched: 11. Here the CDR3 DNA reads TGTGCCAGTAGTGTAGGGACAGGCCTGGGCGCTGAAGCTTTCTTT. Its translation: CASSVGTGLGAEAFF.

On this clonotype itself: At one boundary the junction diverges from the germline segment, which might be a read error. The CDR3 is CANSPDSFPGGGYTF. The DNA for the CDR3 is TGTGCCAACAGCCCGGACTCATTCCCTGGTGGAGGCTACACCTTC. The V gene is TRBV7-2, the J gene TRBJ1-2; D is uncertain. CDR3 length: 15 amino acids. Germline CDR1 SGHTA, CDR2 FQGNSA.

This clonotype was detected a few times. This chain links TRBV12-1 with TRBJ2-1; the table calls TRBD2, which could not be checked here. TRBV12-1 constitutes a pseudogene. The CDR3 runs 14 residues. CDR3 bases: TGTGCCAGCAGCTTACGGGAGGGGATCACTGAGCAGTTCTTC. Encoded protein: CASSLREGITEQFF.

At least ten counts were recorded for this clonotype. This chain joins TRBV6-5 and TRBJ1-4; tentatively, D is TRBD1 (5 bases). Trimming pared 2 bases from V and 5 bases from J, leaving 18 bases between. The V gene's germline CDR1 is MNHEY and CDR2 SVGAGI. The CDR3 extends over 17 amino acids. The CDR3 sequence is CASSYHTFRQPNEKLFF. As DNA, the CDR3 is TGTGCCAGCAGTTACCACACATTCCGACAGCCCAATGAAAAACTGTTTTTT.

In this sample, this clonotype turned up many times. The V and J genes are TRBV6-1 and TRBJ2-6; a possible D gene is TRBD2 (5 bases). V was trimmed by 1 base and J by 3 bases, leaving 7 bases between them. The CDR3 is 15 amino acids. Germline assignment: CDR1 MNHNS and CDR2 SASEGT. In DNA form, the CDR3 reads TGTGCCAGCAGTGAAGATGAGGGTGGGGCCAACGTCCTGACTTTC. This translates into CASSEDEGGANVLTF.

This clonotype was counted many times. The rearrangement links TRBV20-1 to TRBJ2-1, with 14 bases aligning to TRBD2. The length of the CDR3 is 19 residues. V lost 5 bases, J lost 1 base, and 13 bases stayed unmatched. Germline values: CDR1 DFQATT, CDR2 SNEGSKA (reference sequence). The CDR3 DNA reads TGCAGTGCTCCGACTAGCGGGAGGGTTATCGGGAATTCCTACAATGAGCAGTTCTTC. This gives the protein CSAPTSGRVIGNSYNEQFF.

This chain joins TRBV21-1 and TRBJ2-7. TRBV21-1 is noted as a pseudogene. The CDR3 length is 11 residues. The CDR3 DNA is TGTGCCAGCAACGAGTCCTACGAGCAGTACTTC. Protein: CASNESYEQYF.

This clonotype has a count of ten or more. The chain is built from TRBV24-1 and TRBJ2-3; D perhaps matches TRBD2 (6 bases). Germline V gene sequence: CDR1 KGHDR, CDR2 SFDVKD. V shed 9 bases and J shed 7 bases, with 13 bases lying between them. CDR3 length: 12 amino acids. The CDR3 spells CATRDFLNTQYF. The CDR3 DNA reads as TGTGCCACCCGGGACTTTCTAAATACGCAGTATTTT.

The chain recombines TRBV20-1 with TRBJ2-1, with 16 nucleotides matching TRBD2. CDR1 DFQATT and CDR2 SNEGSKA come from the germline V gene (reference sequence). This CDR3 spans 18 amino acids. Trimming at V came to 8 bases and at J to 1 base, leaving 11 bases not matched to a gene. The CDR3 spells CSLRPGLAGGVSYNEQFF. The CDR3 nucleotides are TGCAGTCTAAGACCGGGACTAGCGGGAGGGGTGTCCTACAATGAGCAGTTCTTC.

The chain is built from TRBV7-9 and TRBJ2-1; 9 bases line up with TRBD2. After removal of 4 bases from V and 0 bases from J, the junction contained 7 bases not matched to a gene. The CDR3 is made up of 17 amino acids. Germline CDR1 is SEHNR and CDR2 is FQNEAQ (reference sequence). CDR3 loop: CASSSGRSGGSYNEQFF. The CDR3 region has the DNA TGTGCCAGCAGCTCGGGGCGTAGCGGGGGCTCCTACAATGAGCAGTTCTTC.

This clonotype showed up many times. The DNA for the CDR3 is TGTGCCAGTCACCTTTCAGGGATCGACGAGCAGTACTTC. It is translated as CASHLSGIDEQYF. The chain links TRBV6-1 to TRBJ2-7, with D possibly being TRBD1 (5 bases). V gave up 9 bases and J gave up 5 bases, with 17 bases separating them. Per the germline V gene, CDR1 is MNHNS and CDR2 is SASEGT. The CDR3 is 13 amino acids.